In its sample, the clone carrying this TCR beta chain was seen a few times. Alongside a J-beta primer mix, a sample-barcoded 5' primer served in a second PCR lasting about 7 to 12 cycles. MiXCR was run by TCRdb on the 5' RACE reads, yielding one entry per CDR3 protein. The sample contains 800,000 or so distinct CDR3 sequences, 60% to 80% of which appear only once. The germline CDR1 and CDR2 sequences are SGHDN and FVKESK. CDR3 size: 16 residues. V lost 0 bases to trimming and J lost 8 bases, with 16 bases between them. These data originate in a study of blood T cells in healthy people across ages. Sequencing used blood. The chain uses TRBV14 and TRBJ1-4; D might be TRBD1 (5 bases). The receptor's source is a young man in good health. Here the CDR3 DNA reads TGTGCCAGCAGCCAAGAATTTATTTACGGGGCCGAAAAACTGTTTTTT. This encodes CASSQEFIYGAEKLFF.